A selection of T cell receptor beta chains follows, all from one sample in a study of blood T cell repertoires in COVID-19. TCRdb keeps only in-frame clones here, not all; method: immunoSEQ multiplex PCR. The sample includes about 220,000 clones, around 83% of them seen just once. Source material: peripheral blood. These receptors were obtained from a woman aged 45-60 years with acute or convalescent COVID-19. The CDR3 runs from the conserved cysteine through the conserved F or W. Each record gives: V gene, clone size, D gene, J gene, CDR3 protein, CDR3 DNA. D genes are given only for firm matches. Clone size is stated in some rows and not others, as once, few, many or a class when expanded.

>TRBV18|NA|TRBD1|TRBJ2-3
CASSPDRGGRDTQYF
TGTGCCAGCTCACCGGACAGGGGAGGTAGGGATACGCAGTATTTT
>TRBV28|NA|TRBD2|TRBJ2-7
CASSLLAGGGEQYF
TGTGCCAGCAGTTTACTAGCGGGAGGTGGGGAGCAGTACTTC
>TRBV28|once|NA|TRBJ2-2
CASSFRGNTGELFF
TGTGCCAGCAGTTTTAGGGGGAACACCGGGGAGCTGTTTTTT
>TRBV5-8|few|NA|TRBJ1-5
CASRRQPQPQHF
TGTGCCAGCAGGAGACAGCCACAGCCCCAGCATTTT
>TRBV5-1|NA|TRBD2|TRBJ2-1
CASSGLAGNEQFF
TGCGCCAGCAGCGGGCTAGCGGGAAATGAGCAGTTCTTC
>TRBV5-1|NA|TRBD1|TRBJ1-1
CASRGQPNTEAFF
TGCGCCAGCAGGGGACAGCCGAACACTGAAGCTTTCTTT
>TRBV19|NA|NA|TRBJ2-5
CASSRDLTPTAQYF
TGTGCCAGTAGCCGGGACTTAACCCCCACGGCCCAGTACTTC
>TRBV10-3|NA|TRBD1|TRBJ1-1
CAISESSPGPNRGMNTEAFF
TGTGCCATCAGTGAGTCGTCCCCGGGACCTAACAGGGGGATGAACACTGAAGCTTTCTTT
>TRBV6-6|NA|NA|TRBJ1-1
CASSYSNTDKKAFF
TGTGCCAGCAGTTACTCGAATACCGACAAGAAGGCTTTCTTT
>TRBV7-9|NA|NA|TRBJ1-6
CASSLNQANSPLHF
TGTGCCAGCAGCTTAAATCAAGCTAATTCACCCCTCCACTTT
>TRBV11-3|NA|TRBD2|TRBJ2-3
CASSHPGGAGADTQYF
TGTGCCAGCAGCCACCCCGGGGGGGCCGGGGCAGATACGCAGTATTTT
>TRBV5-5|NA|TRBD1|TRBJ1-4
CASSRQGTGNEKLFF
TGTGCCAGCAGCCGCCAGGGGACAGGGAATGAAAAACTGTTTTTT
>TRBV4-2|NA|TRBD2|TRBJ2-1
CASSLYLAGGNNEQFF
TGTGCCAGCAGCCTCTATCTAGCGGGAGGTAACAATGAGCAGTTCTTC